This T cell receptor beta chain was identified in a study of T-cell reconstitution after alpha-beta-depleted transplantation in children listed by TCRdb under 2016. Turning to the overall study: Using TCR repertoire profiling, the study quantitatively followed how T-cell immune reconstitution unfolded in children after TCRalphabeta/CD19-depleted allogeneic hematopoietic cell transplantation.

Based on the germline V gene (reference sequence), the CDR1 and CDR2 sequences are SGHAT and FQDESV. From the cysteine through the phenylalanine, the CDR3 covers 18 amino acids. Only CDR3 DNA is held: 54 bases, read in frame from base 1. The V and J ends are trimmed by 4 bases and 3 bases, leaving 25 bases between them. With regard to this clonotype: Its antigen is currently not known. Base qualities were left out, and no much larger clone turns up one base away.

Libraries were built with PCR. TCRdb lists the instrument as Illumina HiSeq 2500. To normalize quantification of the TCRbeta repertoire, the TCR libraries were built with molecular barcoding that relied on unique molecular identifiers. TCRdb redid the processing of the public reads, applying fastp at Q25 and MiXCR, and retained in-frame beta chains. Every distinct CDR3 protein forms one entry, paired with its most common genes and DNA. The sample data list some 240,000 distinct CDR3 sequences, and 12% of these were observed just once. The top ten hold roughly 2.6% of the sample. The sample in question was PBMCs from the stem cell graft donor, obtained from the stem cell graft. The receptor comes from a human donor who donated a stem cell graft to a child with acute lymphoblastic leukemia. The V gene is TRBV11-1 and the J gene is TRBJ2-7, and possibly TRBD1, on 6 matching bases. The CDR3 is CASSSEDAQDRFVYEQYF. The nucleotide sequence is given as TGTGCCAGCAGCTCCGAGGACGCTCAAGACAGGTTTGTCTACGAGCAGTACTTC.